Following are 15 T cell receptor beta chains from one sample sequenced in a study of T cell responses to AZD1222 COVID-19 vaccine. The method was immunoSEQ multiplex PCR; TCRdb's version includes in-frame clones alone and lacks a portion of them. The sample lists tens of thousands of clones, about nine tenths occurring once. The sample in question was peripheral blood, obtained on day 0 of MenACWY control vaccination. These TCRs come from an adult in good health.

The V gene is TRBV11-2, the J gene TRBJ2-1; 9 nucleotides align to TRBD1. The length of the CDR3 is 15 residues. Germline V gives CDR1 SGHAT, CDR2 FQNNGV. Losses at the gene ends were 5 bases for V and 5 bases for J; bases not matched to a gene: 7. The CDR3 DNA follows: TGTGCCAGCAGCCCTCGGACAGGGGCGAACAATGAGCAGTTCTTC. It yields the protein CASSPRTGANNEQFF.

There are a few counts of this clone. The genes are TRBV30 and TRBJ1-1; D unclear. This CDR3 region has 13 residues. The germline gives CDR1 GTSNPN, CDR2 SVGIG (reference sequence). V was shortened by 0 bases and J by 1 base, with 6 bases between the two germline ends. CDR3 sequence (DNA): TGTGCCTGGAGTGTACATAGGAACACTGAAGCTTTCTTT. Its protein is CAWSVHRNTEAFF. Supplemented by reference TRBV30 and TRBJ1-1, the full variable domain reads SQTIHQWPATLVQPVGSPLSLECTVEGTSNPNLYWYRQAAGRGLQLLFYSVGIGQISSEVPQNLSASRPQDRQFILSSKKLLLSDSGFYLCAWSVHRNTEAFFGQGTRLTVV.

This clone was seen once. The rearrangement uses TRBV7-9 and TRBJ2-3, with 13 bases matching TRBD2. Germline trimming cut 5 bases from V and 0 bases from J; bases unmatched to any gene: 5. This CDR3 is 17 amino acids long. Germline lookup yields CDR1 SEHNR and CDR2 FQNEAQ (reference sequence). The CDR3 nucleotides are TGTGCCAGCAGCAGCGGACTAGCGGGGGCTAGCACAGATACGCAGTATTTT. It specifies CASSSGLAGASTDTQYF.

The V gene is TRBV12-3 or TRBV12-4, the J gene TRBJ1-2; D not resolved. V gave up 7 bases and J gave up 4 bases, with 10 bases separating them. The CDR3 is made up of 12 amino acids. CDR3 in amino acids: CASNGVSYGYTF. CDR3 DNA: TGTGCCAGCAATGGGGTCAGCTATGGCTACACCTTC.

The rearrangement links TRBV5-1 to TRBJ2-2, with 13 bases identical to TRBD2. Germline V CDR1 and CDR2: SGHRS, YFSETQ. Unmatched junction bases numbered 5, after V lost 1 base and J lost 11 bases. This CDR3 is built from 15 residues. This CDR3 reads CASSLTSGGVSELFF. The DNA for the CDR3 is TGCGCCAGCAGCTTGACTAGCGGGGGGGTTTCTGAGCTGTTTTTT.

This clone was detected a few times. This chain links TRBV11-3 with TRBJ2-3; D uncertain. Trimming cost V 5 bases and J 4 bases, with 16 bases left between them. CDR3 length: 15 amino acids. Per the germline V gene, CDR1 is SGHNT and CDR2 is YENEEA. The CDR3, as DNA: TGTGCCAGCAGCGGGGTAGGGTCAGCGTCAGATACGCAGTATTTT. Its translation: CASSGVGSASDTQYF.

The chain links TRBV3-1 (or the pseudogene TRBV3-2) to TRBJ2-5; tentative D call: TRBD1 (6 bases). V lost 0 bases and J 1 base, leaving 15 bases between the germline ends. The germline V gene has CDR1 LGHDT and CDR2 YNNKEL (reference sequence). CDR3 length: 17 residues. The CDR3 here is CASSQDFAGVGQETQYF. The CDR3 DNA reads TGTGCCAGCAGCCAAGATTTTGCAGGGGTCGGCCAAGAGACCCAGTACTTC.

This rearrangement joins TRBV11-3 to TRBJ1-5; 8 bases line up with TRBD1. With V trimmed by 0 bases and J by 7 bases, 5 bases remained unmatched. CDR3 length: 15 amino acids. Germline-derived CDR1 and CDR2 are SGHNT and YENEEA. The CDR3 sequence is CASSLEDRVEQPQHF. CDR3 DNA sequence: TGTGCCAGCAGCTTAGAGGACAGGGTCGAACAGCCCCAGCATTTT.

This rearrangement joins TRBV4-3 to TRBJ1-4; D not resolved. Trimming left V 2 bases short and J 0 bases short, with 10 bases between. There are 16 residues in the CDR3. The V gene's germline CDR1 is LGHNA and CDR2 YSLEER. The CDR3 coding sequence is TGCGCCAGCAGCCAAAGGGCCTCAACAACTAATGAAAAACTGTTTTTT. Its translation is CASSQRASTTNEKLFF.

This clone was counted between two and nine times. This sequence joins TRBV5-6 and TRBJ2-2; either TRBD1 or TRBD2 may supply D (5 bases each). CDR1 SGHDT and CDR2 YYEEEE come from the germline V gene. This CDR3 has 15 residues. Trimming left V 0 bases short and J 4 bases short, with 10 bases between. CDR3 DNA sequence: TGTGCCAGCAGCTTGGGACAGAGGGGCACCGGGGAGCTGTTTTTT. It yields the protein CASSLGQRGTGELFF.

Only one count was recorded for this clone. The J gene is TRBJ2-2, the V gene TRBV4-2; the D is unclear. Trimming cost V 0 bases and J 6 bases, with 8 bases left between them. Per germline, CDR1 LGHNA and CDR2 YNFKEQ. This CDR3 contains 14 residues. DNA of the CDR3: TGTGCCAGCAGCCAAGATTCGTTGTCCGGGGAGCTGTTTTTT. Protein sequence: CASSQDSLSGELFF.

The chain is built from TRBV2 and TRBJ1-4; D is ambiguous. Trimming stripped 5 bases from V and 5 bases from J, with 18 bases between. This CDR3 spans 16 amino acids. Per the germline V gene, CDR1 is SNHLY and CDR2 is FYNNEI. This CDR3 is CASSFTRGPLNEKLFF. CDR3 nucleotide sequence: TGTGCCAGCAGTTTCACCCGAGGGCCCTTAAATGAAAAACTGTTTTTT.

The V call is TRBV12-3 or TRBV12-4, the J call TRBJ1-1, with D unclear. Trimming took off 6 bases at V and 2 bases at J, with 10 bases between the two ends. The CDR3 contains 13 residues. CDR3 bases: TGTGCCAGCAGCCTGGAGACAAACACTGAAGCTTTCTTT. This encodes CASSLETNTEAFF.

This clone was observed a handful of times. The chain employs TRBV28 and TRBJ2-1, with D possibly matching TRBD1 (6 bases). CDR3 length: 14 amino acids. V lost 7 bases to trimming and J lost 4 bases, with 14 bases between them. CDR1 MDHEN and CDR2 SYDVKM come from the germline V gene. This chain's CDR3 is CASNNQGTYNEQFF. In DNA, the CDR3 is TGTGCCAGCAACAATCAGGGGACGTACAATGAGCAGTTCTTC.

The CDR3 here is CASSYRGANTGELFF. The CDR3 DNA sequence: TGTGCCAGCAGCTACAGGGGGGCGAACACCGGGGAGCTGTTTTTT. V and J are TRBV11-3 and TRBJ2-2, with 8 nucleotides matching TRBD1. The germline CDR1 and CDR2 sequences are SGHNT and YENEEA. V lost 4 bases to trimming and J lost 0 bases; unmatched junction nucleotides: 1. This CDR3 is 15 amino acids long.